The clone carrying this T cell receptor (beta chain) showed up many times. This entry belongs to a study of human T cells and chemical hapten exposure. MiXCR, run by TCRdb on the RACE reads, gives a single entry per CDR3 protein. Here the sample spans around 69,000 distinct CDR3 sequences, 9.8% being singletons. Specified time point: patch test 1, 2 weeks after DPC sensitization. Treatment noted: therapeutic diphenylcyclopropenone sensitization with weekly scalp DPC. Germline lookup yields CDR1 SGHNT and CDR2 YYREEE (reference sequence). Losses at the gene ends were 0 bases for V and 5 bases for J; bases not matched to a gene: 7. This CDR3 contains 15 residues.

The chain is built from TRBV5-4 and TRBJ1-2, with 7 bases that match TRBD1. Sequencing used whole blood, obtained in connection with sensitization to the hapten diphenylcyclopropenone (DPC). The sequence was obtained from a middle-aged woman with alopecia areata. Some clones in this sample may be carry-over from other donors' samples. CDR3 residues: CASSLAGGQAYGYTF. Here the CDR3 DNA reads TGTGCCAGCAGCTTGGCGGGCGGACAGGCTTATGGCTACACCTTC. The full variable domain, with the rest looked up from reference TRBV5-4 and TRBJ1-2, is ETGVTQSPTHLIKTRGQQVTLRCSSQSGHNTVSWYQQALGQGPQFIFQYYREEENGRGNFPPRFSGLQFPNYSSELNVNALELDDSALYLCASSLAGGQAYGYTFGSGTRLTVV.